A selection of T cell receptor beta chains follows, all from one sample in a study of OX40 agonist ivuxolimab in advanced cancers. Libraries were prepared by immunoSEQ multiplex PCR; TCRdb keeps only in-frame clonotypes and omits some of them. The sample carries about 69,000 clones, approximately 80% recorded once. Material: CD4+ or CD8+ T cells sorted from blood, obtained in a trial of the OX40 agonist ivuxolimab. The receptors originated from an adult with an advanced solid tumor such as melanoma, head and neck, liver or kidney cancer. The CDR3 runs from the conserved cysteine through the conserved F or W. Each record gives: D gene, clone size, V gene, J gene, CDR3 DNA, CDR3 protein. D genes are given only for firm matches. Clone sizes are given selectively: once, few, many, or a class where the clone is expanded.

>TRBD1|-|TRBV5-1|TRBJ1-1
TGCGCCAGCAGCAGGACAGGGGCCAACACTGAAGCTTTCTTT
CASSRTGANTEAFF
>-|-|TRBV5-1|TRBJ1-5
TGCGCCAGCAGCTCGGCCCAGGGTAAAGGCAATCAGCCCCAGCATTTT
CASSSAQGKGNQPQHF
>-|-|TRBV9|TRBJ1-4
TGTGCCAGCAGCGTGGCGATTGAAAATGAAAAACTGTTTTTT
CASSVAIENEKLFF
>TRBD2|-|TRBV6-1|TRBJ2-2
TGTGCCAGCAGGGGTAGCGGGAGGGACACCGGGGAGCTGTTTTTT
CASRGSGRDTGELFF
>TRBD1|-|TRBV6-6|TRBJ2-1
TGTGCCAGCACCCGGACAGGGCTTCGGAATGAGCAGTTCTTC
CASTRTGLRNEQFF
>-|-|TRBV4-2|TRBJ1-5
TGTGCCAGCAGCCAAGATGGTTTAGGCATGGGGGGAAGTCAGCCCCAGCATTTT
CASSQDGLGMGGSQPQHF
>-|-|TRBV18|TRBJ2-3
TGTGCCAGCTCACCGAATATGCAAGGGATGGGGATCACAGATACGCAGTATTTT
CASSPNMQGMGITDTQYF
>-|-|TRBV6-5|TRBJ2-5
TGTGCCAGCAGTCCCCCGGGGGGCAGAGAGACCCAGTACTTC
CASSPPGGRETQYF
>-|-|TRBV5-1|TRBJ2-7
TGCGCCAGCAGCGAGGGGGCAGGGAGGACCTACGAGCAGTACTTC
CASSEGAGRTYEQYF
>-|-|TRBV2|TRBJ2-3
TGTGCCAGCAGTGAAGCGGAGGTGGCGCAGTATTTT
CASSEAEVAQYF
>TRBD2|once|TRBV2|TRBJ2-2
TGTGCCAGCAACCCGACTAGCGGGCCTACCGGGGAGCTGTTTTTT
CASNPTSGPTGELFF
>TRBD2|-|TRBV2|TRBJ2-1
TGTGCCAGCAGTGAACCCCTAGCGGGAAGGAATGAGCAGTTCTTC
CASSEPLAGRNEQFF
>-|-|TRBV28|TRBJ1-2
TGTGCCAGCAGTTCTAACTATGGCTACACCTTC
CASSSNYGYTF
>-|-|TRBV5-1|TRBJ2-7
TGCGCCAGCCGCCCAGGCCCTTTTTACGAGCAGTACTTC
CASRPGPFYEQYF
>TRBD1|-|TRBV7-2|TRBJ2-1
TGTGCCAGCAGCTTAGTTGGAGGGACAGGGGGCTTGCGGAATGAGCAGTTCTTC
CASSLVGGTGGLRNEQFF
>-|-|TRBV30|TRBJ2-3
TGTGCCTGGAGGGGTTTTATCGCAGATACGCAGTATTTT
CAWRGFIADTQYF
>-|-|TRBV7-2|TRBJ2-1
TGTGCCAGCAGCTTAAGTGGTGGGGCGGGGGCGTCCTACAATGAGCAGTTCTTC
CASSLSGGAGASYNEQFF
>-|once|TRBV19|TRBJ2-7
TGTGCCAGTAGTAAGGGCTCCTACGAGCAGTACTTC
CASSKGSYEQYF
>TRBD2|-|TRBV28|TRBJ2-7
TGTGCCAGCAGTTCCGGACTAGCATCGTCCTACGAGCAGTACTTC
CASSSGLASSYEQYF
>-|-|TRBV6-1|TRBJ1-1
TGTGCCAGCAGTGAAGGGCAGAAGAACACTGAAGCTTTCTTT
CASSEGQKNTEAFF
>TRBD2|-|TRBV28|TRBJ2-1
TGTGCCAGCAGTTCCCGCCGGGGAGGGATCTACAATGAGCAGTTCTTC
CASSSRRGGIYNEQFF
>TRBD2|-|TRBV18|TRBJ2-1
TGTGCCAGCTCACCACCCCATGGCGCGGGAGCTAGGAATGAGCAGTTCTTC
CASSPPHGAGARNEQFF
>-|-|TRBV2|TRBJ2-2
TGTGCCAGCAGTCGGGGGAACACCGGGGAGCTGTTTTTT
CASSRGNTGELFF
>-|-|TRBV30|TRBJ2-6
TGTGCCGGATCAGAATCTGGGGCCAACGTCCTGACTTTC
CAGSESGANVLTF
>-|-|TRBV5-5|TRBJ1-2
TGTGCCAGCAGCTTGGCCAATTTCGAGACAGGCAAGGGCTACACCTTC
CASSLANFETGKGYTF
>-|-|TRBV6-1|TRBJ1-2
TGTGCCAGTAGTTTGGGACCCTCGGCGGGCTACACCTTC
CASSLGPSAGYTF
>TRBD1|-|TRBV4-1|TRBJ1-2
TGCGCCAGCAGCAAAGAAACAGGGGGCGCATCCTATGGCTACACCTTC
CASSKETGGASYGYTF
>TRBD1|-|TRBV28|TRBJ1-5
TGTGCCAGCACCCCTCAGACAGGGGGGAACAATCAGCCCCAGCATTTT
CASTPQTGGNNQPQHF
>-|-|TRBV5-6|TRBJ1-3
TGTGCCAGCAGCTTTTGGTCTGGCGAAAACACCATATATTTT
CASSFWSGENTIYF
>TRBD1|-|TRBV18|TRBJ1-2
TGTGCCAGCTCACCAACGGGACAGGGGGCTGTCTATGGCTACACCTTC
CASSPTGQGAVYGYTF
>-|-|TRBV4-1|TRBJ1-2
TGCGCCAGCAGCCTTAGCGAGGCAGACTATGGCTACACCTTC
CASSLSEADYGYTF
>TRBD2|once|TRBV7-2|TRBJ2-1
TGTGCCAGCAGCTTACGGGGGAGGGCGTACTCCTACAATGAGCAGTTCTTC
CASSLRGRAYSYNEQFF
>TRBD1|-|TRBV18|TRBJ1-1
TGTGCCAGCTCACCGGGACAGGGGGCGTTGGGCACTGAAGCTTTCTTT
CASSPGQGALGTEAFF
>-|once|TRBV30|TRBJ1-2
TGTGCCTGCGCTGCAAAATACGGCTACACCTTC
CACAAKYGYTF
>TRBD2|-|TRBV5-1|TRBJ2-4
TGCGCCAGCAGCCCCCTCGGGGAGGGCATTCAGTACTTC
CASSPLGEGIQYF
>TRBD2|-|TRBV11-2|TRBJ2-7
TGTGCCAGCAGCATTCGACTAGCGGGGGCCACAATCTACGAGCAGTACTTC
CASSIRLAGATIYEQYF